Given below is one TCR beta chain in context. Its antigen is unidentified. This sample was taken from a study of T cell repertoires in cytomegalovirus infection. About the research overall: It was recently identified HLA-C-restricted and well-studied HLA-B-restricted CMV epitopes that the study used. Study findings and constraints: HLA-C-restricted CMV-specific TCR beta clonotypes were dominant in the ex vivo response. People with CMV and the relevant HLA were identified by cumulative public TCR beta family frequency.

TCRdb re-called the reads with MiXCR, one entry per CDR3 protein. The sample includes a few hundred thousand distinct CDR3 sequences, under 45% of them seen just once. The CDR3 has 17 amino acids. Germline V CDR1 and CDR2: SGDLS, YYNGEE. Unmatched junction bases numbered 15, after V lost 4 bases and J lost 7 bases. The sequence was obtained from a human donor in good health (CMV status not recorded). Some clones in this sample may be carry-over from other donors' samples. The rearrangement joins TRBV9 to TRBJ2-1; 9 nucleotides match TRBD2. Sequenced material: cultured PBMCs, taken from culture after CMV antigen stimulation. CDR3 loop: CASSPSLAASGINEQFF. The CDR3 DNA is TGTGCCAGCAGCCCCTCTCTTGCTGCTAGCGGGATTAATGAGCAGTTCTTC.